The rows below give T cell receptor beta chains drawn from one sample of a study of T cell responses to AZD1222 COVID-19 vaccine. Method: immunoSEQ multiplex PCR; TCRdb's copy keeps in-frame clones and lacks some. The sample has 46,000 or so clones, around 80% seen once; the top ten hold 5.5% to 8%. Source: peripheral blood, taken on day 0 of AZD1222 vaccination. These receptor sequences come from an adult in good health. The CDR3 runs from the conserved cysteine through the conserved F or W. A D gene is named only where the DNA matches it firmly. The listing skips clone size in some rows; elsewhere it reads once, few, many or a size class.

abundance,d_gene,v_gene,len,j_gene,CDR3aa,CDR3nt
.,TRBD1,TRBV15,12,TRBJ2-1,CATMGQSNEQFF,TGTGCCACCATGGGACAGAGCAATGAGCAGTTCTTC
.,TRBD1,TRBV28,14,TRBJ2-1,CASSSPGQYHEQFF,TGTGCCAGCAGTTCCCCGGGACAGTATCATGAGCAGTTCTTC
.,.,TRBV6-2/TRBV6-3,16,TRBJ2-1,CASSRLLAWDDNEQFF,TGTGCCAGCAGCCGTCTCTTGGCGTGGGATGACAATGAGCAGTTCTTC
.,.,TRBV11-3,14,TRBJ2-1,CASSLNAAWNEQFF,TGTGCCAGCAGCTTAAACGCTGCGTGGAATGAGCAGTTCTTC
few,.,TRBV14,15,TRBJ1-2,CASSQGPGLNYGYTF,TGTGCCAGCAGCCAGGGGCCGGGACTTAACTATGGCTACACCTTC
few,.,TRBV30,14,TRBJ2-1,CAWMGEETDNEQFF,TGTGCCTGGATGGGGGAGGAAACTGACAATGAGCAGTTCTTC
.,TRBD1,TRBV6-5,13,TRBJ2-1,CASNGQGANEQFF,TGTGCCAGCAATGGCCAGGGGGCGAATGAGCAGTTCTTC
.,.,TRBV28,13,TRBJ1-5,CASRQDTNQPQHF,TGTGCCAGCCGCCAGGACACCAATCAGCCCCAGCATTTT
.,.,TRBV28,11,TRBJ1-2,CASSLLSGYTF,TGTGCCAGCAGTTTACTGTCAGGCTACACCTTC
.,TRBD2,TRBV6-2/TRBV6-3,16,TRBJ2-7,CASSSPQREASYEQYF,TGTGCCAGCAGTTCCCCCCAGCGGGAGGCCTCCTACGAGCAGTACTTC
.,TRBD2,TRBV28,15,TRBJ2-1,CASSLPTSGYNEQFF,TGTGCCAGCAGTTTACCGACTAGCGGGTACAATGAGCAGTTCTTC
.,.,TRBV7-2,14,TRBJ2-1,CASSRRLVRNEQFF,TGTGCCAGCAGCCGCCGACTAGTAAGGAATGAGCAGTTCTTC
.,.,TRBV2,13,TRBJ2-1,CASVLPGTSQQFF,TGTGCCAGCGTGTTACCGGGCACCAGTCAGCAGTTCTTC
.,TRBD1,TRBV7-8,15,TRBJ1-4,CASSLGRTGDEKLFF,TGTGCCAGCAGCTTAGGGAGGACAGGGGATGAAAAACTGTTTTTT
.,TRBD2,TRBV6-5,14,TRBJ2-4,CASGKPTSRNIQYF,TGTGCCAGCGGGAAACCGACTAGCAGAAACATTCAGTACTTC
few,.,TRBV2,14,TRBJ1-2,CASSVASTYYGYTF,TGTGCCAGCAGTGTTGCCAGTACTTACTATGGCTACACCTTC
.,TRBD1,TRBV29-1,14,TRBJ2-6,CSVPGTGGPNVLTF,TGCAGCGTCCCCGGGACAGGGGGGCCCAACGTCCTGACTTTC
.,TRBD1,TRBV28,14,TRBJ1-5,CASSSGQGDQPQHF,TGTGCCAGCAGTTCGGGACAGGGTGATCAGCCCCAGCATTTT
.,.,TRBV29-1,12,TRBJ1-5,CSVGARDQPQHF,TGCAGCGTTGGGGCCAGGGATCAGCCCCAGCATTTT
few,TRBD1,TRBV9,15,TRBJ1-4,CASSVGQGVNEKLFF,TGTGCCAGCAGCGTCGGACAGGGGGTAAATGAAAAACTGTTTTTT
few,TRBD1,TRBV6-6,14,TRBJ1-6,CASRLGQINSPLHF,TGTGCCAGCAGGCTGGGACAGATCAATTCACCCCTCCACTTT
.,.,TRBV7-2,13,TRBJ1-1,CASSSGRNTEAFF,TGTGCCAGCAGCTCGGGGCGGAACACTGAAGCTTTCTTT
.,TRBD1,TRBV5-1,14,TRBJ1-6,CASSLGTGKSPLHF,TGCGCCAGCAGCCTCGGGACAGGGAAGTCACCCCTCCACTTT
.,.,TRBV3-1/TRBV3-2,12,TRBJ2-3,CASTLGTDTQYF,TGTGCCAGCACCCTTGGCACAGATACGCAGTATTTT
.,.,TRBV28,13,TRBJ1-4,CASSLPPGEKLFF,TGTGCCAGCAGTTTACCTCCCGGTGAAAAACTGTTTTTT
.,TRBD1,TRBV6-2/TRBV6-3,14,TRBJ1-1,CASSYKGAITEAFF,TGTGCCAGCAGTTACAAGGGGGCGATTACTGAAGCTTTCTTT
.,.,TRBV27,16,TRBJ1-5,CASSTLKGSGNQPQHF,TGTGCCAGCAGTACCCTGAAGGGTTCGGGCAATCAGCCCCAGCATTTT
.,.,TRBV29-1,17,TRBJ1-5,CSVEALTEGYSNQPQHF,TGCAGCGTTGAAGCCCTGACAGAGGGGTATAGCAATCAGCCCCAGCATTTT
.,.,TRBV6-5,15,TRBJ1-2,CASSPGGNRENGYTF,TGTGCCAGCAGTCCGGGGGGTAACAGGGAGAATGGCTACACCTTC
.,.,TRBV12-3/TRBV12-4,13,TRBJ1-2,CASSLSLNYGYTF,TGTGCCAGCAGTTTAAGTCTGAACTATGGCTACACCTTC
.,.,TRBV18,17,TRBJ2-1,CASSPPGTLSSYNEQFF,TGTGCCAGCTCACCACCGGGCACTCTGAGCTCCTACAATGAGCAGTTCTTC
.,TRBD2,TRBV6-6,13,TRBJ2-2,CASSYTSAGELFF,TGTGCCAGCAGTTACACTAGCGCCGGGGAGCTGTTTTTT
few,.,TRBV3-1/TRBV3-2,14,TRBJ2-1,CASSQVSTYNEQFF,TGTGCCAGCAGCCAAGTTAGTACCTACAATGAGCAGTTCTTC
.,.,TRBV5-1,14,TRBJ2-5,CASSLGDRFETQYF,TGCGCCAGCAGCTTGGGCGACAGGTTCGAGACCCAGTACTTC
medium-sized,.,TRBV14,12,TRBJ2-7,CASSQTTYEQYF,TGTGCCAGCAGCCAAACTACCTACGAGCAGTACTTC
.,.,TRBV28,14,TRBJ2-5,CASSPGGGLETQYF,TGTGCCAGCAGCCCAGGAGGGGGCTTAGAGACCCAGTACTTC
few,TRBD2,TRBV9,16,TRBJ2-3,CASSAGDSGRRDTQYF,TGTGCCAGCAGCGCTGGTGATAGCGGGAGAAGAGATACGCAGTATTTT
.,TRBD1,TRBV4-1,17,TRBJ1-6,CASSQDQGRGQHSPLHF,TGCGCCAGCAGCCAAGATCAGGGCCGGGGACAGCATTCACCCCTCCACTTT
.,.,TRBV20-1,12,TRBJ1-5,CSASGGDQPQHF,TGCAGTGCAAGTGGGGGGGATCAGCCCCAGCATTTT
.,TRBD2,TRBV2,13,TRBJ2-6,CASGEGGANVLTF,TGTGCCAGCGGGGAGGGTGGGGCCAACGTCCTGACTTTC
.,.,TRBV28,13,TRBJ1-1,CASSLTRNTEAFF,TGTGCCAGCAGCCTTACACGGAACACTGAAGCTTTCTTT
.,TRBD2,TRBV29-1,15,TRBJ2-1,CSVTAGGTLYNEQFF,TGCAGCGTAACCGCGGGGGGAACCCTTTACAATGAGCAGTTCTTC
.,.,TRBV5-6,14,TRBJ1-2,CASSLGQSNYGYTF,TGTGCCAGCAGCTTAGGACAGAGTAACTATGGCTACACCTTC
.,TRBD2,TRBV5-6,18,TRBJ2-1,CASSLPLAGGLPYNEQFF,TGTGCCAGCAGCTTGCCACTAGCGGGGGGGTTGCCCTACAATGAGCAGTTCTTC
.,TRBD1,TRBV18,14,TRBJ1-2,CASSMETGNYGYTF,TGTGCCAGCTCAATGGAGACAGGGAACTATGGCTACACCTTC
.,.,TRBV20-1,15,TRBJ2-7,CSASYPGRLTYEQYF,TGCAGTGCTAGTTACCCGGGACGACTAACCTACGAGCAGTACTTC
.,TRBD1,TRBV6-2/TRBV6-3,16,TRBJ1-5,CASSRSGQGAGQPQHF,TGTGCCAGCAGTCGCTCCGGACAGGGGGCAGGGCAGCCCCAGCATTTT
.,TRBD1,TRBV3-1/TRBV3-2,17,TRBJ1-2,CASSQAPGTGTNYGYTF,TGTGCCAGCAGCCAGGCCCCAGGGACAGGCACTAACTATGGCTACACCTTC
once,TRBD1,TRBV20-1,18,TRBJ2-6,CSASDSGTGGAGANVLTF,TGCAGTGCTAGTGACTCCGGGACAGGGGGCGCTGGGGCCAACGTCCTGACTTTC